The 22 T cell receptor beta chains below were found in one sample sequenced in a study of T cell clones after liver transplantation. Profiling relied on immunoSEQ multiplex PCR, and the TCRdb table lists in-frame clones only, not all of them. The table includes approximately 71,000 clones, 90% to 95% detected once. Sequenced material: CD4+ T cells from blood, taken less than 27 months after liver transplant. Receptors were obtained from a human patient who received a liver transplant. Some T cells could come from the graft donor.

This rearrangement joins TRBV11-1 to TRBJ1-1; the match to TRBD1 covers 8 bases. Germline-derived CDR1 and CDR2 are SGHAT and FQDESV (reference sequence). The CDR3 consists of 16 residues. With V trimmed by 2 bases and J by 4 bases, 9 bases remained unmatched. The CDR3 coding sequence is TGTGCCAGCAGCTTAAATGGTGGACAGGGTATCACTGAAGCTTTCTTT. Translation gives CASSLNGGQGITEAFF. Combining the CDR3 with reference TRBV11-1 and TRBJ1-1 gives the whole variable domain EAEVAQSPRYKITEKSQAVAFWCDPISGHATLYWYRQILGQGPELLVQFQDESVVDDSQLPKDRFSAERLKGVDSTLKIQPAELGDSAMYLCASSLNGGQGITEAFFGQGTRLTVV.

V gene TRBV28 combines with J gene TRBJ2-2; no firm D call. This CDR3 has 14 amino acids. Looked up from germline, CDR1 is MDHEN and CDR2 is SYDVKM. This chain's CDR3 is CCARKTRNTGELFF. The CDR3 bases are TGTTGCGCCCGAAAAACCCGTAACACCGGGGAGCTGTTTTTT.

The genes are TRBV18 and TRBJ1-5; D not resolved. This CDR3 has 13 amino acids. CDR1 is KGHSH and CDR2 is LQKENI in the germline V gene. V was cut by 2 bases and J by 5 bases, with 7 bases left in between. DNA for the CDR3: TGTGCCAGCTCACCAGGAACCCATCAGCCCCAGCATTTT. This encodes CASSPGTHQPQHF.

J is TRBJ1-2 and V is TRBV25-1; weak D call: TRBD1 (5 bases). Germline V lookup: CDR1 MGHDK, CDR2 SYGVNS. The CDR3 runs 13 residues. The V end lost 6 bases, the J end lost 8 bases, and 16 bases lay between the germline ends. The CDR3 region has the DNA TGTGCCAGCAGCCCTTCCACTAGGGACGGCTACACCTTC. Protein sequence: CASSPSTRDGYTF.

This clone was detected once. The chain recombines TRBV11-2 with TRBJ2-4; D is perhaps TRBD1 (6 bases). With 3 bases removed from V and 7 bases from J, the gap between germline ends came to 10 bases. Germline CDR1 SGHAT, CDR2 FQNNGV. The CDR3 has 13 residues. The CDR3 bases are TGTGCCAGCAGCTTGAACAGGGATAACATTCAGTACTTC. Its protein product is CASSLNRDNIQYF.

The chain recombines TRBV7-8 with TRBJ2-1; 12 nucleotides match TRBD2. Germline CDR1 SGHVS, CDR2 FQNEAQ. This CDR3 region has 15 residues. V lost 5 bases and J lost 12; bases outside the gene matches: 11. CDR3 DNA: TGTGCCAGCAGCCAAAGGACTAGCGGGACTGGGGGGCAGTTCTTC. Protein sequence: CASSQRTSGTGGQFF.

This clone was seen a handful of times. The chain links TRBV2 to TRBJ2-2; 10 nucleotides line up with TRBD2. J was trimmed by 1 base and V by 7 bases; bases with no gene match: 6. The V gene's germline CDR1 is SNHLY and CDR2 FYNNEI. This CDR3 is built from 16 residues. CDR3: CASKASGSRNTGELFF. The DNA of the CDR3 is TGTGCCAGCAAGGCTAGCGGGAGTAGGAACACCGGGGAGCTGTTTTTT.

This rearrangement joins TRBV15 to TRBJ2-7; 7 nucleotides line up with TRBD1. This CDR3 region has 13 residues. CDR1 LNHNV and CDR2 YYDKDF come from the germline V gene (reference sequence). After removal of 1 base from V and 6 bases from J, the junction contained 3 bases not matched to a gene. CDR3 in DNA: TGTGCCACCAGCAGAGGGTCAGGGGGCGAGCAGTACTTC. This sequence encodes CATSRGSGGEQYF. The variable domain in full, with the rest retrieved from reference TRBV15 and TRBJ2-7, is DAMVIQNPRYQVTQFGKPVTLSCSQTLNHNVMYWYQQKSSQAPKLLFHYYDKDFNNEADTPDNFQSRRPNTSFCFLDIRSPGLGDTAMYLCATSRGSGGEQYFGPGTRLTVT.

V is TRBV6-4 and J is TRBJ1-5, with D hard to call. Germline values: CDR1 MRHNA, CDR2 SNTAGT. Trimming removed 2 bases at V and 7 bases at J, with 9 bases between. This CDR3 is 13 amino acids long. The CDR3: CASSDESGQPQHF. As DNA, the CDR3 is TGTGCCAGCAGTGACGAATCTGGACAGCCCCAGCATTTT.

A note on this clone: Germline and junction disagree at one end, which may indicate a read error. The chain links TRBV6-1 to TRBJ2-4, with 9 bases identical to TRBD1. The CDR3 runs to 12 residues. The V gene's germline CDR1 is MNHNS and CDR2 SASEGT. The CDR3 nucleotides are TGTGCCAGCAGTGAAGGGGACAGGGTTAAGCGCTTC. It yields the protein CASSEGDRVKRF.

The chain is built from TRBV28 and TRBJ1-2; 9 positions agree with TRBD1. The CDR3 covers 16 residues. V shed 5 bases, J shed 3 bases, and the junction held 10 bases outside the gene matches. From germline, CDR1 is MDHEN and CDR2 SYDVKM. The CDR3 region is CASSLNQGQGDYGYTF. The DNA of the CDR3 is TGTGCCAGCAGTCTAAACCAGGGACAGGGCGACTATGGCTACACCTTC.

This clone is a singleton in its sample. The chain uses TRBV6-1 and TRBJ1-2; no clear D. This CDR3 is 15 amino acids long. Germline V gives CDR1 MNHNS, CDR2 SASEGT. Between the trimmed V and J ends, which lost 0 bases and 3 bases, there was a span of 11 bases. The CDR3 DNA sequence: TGTGCCAGCAGTGAAGCCGGTAACGGGTACTATGGCTACACCTTC. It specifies CASSEAGNGYYGYTF.

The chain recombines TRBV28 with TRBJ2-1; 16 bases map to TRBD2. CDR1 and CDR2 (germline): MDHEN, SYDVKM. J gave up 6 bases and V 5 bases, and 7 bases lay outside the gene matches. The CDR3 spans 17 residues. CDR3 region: CASSPTGTSGRGNEQFF. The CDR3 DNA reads TGTGCCAGCAGTCCGACCGGGACTAGCGGGAGGGGCAATGAGCAGTTCTTC.

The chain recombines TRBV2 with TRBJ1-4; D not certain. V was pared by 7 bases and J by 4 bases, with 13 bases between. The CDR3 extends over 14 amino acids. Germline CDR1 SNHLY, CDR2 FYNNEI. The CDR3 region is CASKRNSDNEKLFF. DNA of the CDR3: TGTGCCAGCAAGAGGAACAGCGATAATGAAAAACTGTTTTTT.

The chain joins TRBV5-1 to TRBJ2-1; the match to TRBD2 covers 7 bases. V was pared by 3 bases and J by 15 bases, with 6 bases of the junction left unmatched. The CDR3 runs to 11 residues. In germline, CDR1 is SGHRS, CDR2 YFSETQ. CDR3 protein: CASSSAGDLFF. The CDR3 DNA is TGCGCCAGCAGCTCTGCGGGAGATCTGTTCTTC. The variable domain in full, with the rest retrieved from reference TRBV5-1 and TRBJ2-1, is KAGVTQTPRYLIKTRGQQVTLSCSPISGHRSVSWYQQTPGQGLQFLFEYFSETQRNKGNFPGRFSGRQFSNSRSEMNVSTLELGDSALYLCASSSAGDLFFGPGTRLTVL.

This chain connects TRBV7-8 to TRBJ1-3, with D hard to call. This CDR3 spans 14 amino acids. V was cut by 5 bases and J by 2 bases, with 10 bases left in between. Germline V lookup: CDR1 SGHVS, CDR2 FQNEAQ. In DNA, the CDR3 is TGTGCCAGCAGCGTATCCCTTGCTGGAAACACCATATATTTT. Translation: CASSVSLAGNTIYF.

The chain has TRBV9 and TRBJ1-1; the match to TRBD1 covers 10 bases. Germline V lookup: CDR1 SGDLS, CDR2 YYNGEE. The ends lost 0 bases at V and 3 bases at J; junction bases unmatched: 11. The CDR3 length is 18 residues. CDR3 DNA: TGTGCCAGCAGCGTAGCTCCGGACAGGGGGATGTGGGACACTGAAGCTTTCTTT. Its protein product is CASSVAPDRGMWDTEAFF.

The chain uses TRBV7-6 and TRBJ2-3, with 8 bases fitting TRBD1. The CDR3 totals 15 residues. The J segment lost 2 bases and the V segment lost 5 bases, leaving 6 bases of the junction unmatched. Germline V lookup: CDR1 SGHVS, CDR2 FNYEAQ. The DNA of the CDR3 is TGTGCCAGCAGCGCAGGGGGCGTACCCACAGATACGCAGTATTTT. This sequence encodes CASSAGGVPTDTQYF.

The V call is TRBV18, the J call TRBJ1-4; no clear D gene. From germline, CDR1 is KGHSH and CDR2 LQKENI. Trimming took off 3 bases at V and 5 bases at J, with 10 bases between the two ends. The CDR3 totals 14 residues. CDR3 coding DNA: TGTGCCAGCTCACCCGGGTCGCAAAATGAAAAACTGTTTTTT. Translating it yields CASSPGSQNEKLFF.

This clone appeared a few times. The CDR3 is CASSPDRGLVGYTF. The CDR3 nucleotides read TGCGCCAGCAGCCCGGACAGGGGGTTGGTAGGCTACACCTTC. The chain employs TRBV4-3 and TRBJ1-2; 10 nucleotides line up with TRBD1. Germline V gene lookup returns CDR1 LGHNA and CDR2 YSLEER. With 4 bases clipped from V and 8 bases from J, the junction kept 7 bases outside the gene matches. The length of the CDR3 is 14 residues.

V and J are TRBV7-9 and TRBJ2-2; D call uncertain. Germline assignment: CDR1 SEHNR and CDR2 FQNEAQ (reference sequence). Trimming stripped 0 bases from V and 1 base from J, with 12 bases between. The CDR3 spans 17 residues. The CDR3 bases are TGTGCCAGCAGCTTAGCGCTTAACAGCTTGAACACCGGGGAGCTGTTTTTT. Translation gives CASSLALNSLNTGELFF.

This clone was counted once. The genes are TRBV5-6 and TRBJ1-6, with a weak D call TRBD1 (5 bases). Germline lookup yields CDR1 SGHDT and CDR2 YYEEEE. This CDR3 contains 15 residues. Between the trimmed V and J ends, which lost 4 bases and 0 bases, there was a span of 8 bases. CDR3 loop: CASSGALSYNSPLHF. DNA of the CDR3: TGTGCCAGCAGCGGGGCTCTCTCCTATAATTCACCCCTCCACTTT.